The 4 T cell receptor beta chains given below trace back to one sample, sequenced in a study of tumor and adjacent non-tumor tissue in lung cancer. A modified ARM-PCR protocol with three rounds of nested PCR amplified TCRbeta. A single record per CDR3 protein comes from TCRdb applying MiXCR to the multiplex PCR reads. The sample contains about 100,000 distinct CDR3 sequences, 55% to 65% of which appear only once. This sample's RNA came from whole unsorted tissue. Distant lung tissue was collected more than 3 cm away from the tumor edge. Material: distant non-tumor lung tissue. The receptors shown here come from a man in his thirties or forties with non-small cell lung cancer.

Concerning this clonotype itself: A read error may produce the germline difference seen at one junction end. The V gene is TRBV12-3 or TRBV12-4, the J gene TRBJ2-1; D ambiguous. The CDR3 is made up of 12 amino acids. This CDR3 is CASSLYLDEQIF. CDR3 nucleotides: TGTGCCAGCAGTTTGTATTTGGATGAGCAGATCTTC.

The table lists this clonotype with many counts. The gene calls are TRBV5-6 and TRBJ2-2; D gene uncertain. Germline-derived CDR1 and CDR2 are SGHDT and YYEEEE. CDR3 size: 15 residues. Trimming left V 1 base short and J 2 bases short, with 9 bases between. The CDR3: CASSLTPANTGELFF. The CDR3 DNA is TGTGCCAGCAGCTTGACTCCTGCCAACACCGGGGAGCTGTTTTTT.

This clonotype was detected only a few times. This chain joins TRBV11-2 and TRBJ1-1; possible D gene TRBD1, 5 bases. V lost 6 bases and J lost 0, with 11 bases in between. Germline CDR1 and CDR2: SGHAT and FQNNGV. The CDR3 runs 14 residues. The CDR3 loop is CASSPGLLNTEAFF. DNA for the CDR3: TGTGCCAGCAGTCCAGGGCTGTTGAACACTGAAGCTTTCTTT.

The sample holds a few counts of this clonotype. This may be a read error, as it is one base from a much larger clone. The chain combines TRBV6-5 with TRBJ1-2; the D gene is possibly TRBD1 (5 bases). This CDR3 is built from 14 residues. Deletions cut 6 bases from V and 10 bases from J, with 21 bases between. CDR1 is MNHEY and CDR2 is SVGAGI in the germline V gene. Written as DNA, the CDR3 is TGTGCCAGCAGACGTACAGGACCGGCTCATGACTACACCTTC. It codes for CASRRTGPAHDYTF.